The present T cell receptor beta chain was sequenced within a study of regulatory T cells in long-lasting Graves disease. The wider study: Antithyroid drug use was under 3 months in newly diagnosed Graves' patients.

Regarding time point: newly diagnosed GD, antithyroid drugs for less than 3 months. RNA from PBMCs was the source of the TCR library. HTBI primers from iRepertoire and Arm-PCR of CDR3 regions yielded the TCR beta libraries. TCRdb re-derived calls from the multiplex PCR reads in MiXCR, one entry per CDR3 protein. Of more than 300,000 distinct CDR3 sequences listed, roughly 10% were seen once; the top ten hold around 18%. Many counts were recorded for this clonotype. V lost 5 bases and J 3 bases, leaving 16 bases between the germline ends. This CDR3 is built from 15 residues. Germline assignment: CDR1 SGHAT and CDR2 FQNNGV. The sample was also reused in another study, on T cells in Graves' hyperthyroidism and ophthalmopathy. This second study notes: Diagnosis of hyperthyroidism was new in patients aged 18 to 65, and its duration was under 2 months. Most clonotypes that expanded in the thyroid above 0.001 also showed up in blood.

The sequencing here drew on peripheral blood mononuclear cells (PBMCs), taken at new diagnosis, from a patient treated with antithyroid drugs. The rearrangement joins TRBV11-2 to TRBJ2-5, with a tentative D call TRBD1 (5 bases). The sequence was obtained from a young woman with Graves disease. For the CDR3, the DNA is TGTGCCAGCAGCCCGTTGGGGCGGAGCAAAGAGACCCAGTACTTC. This sequence encodes CASSPLGRSKETQYF.